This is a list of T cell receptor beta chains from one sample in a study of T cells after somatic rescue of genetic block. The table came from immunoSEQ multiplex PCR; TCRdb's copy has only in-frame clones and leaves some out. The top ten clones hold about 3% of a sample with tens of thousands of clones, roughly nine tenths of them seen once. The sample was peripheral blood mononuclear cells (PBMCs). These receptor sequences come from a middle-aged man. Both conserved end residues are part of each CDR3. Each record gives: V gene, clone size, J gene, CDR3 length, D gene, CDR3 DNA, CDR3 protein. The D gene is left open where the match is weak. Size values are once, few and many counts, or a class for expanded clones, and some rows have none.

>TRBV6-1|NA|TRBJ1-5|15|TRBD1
TGTGCCAGCAGTCCGCAGGGACAGATCAATCAGCCCCAGCATTTT
CASSPQGQINQPQHF
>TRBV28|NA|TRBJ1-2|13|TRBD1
TGTGCCAGCACCGCGGACAGGGGTTTACGCTACACCTTC
CASTADRGLRYTF
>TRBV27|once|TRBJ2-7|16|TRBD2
TGTGCCAGCAGTTTATCTCCTAGCGGGAGGTACCACGAGCAGTACTTC
CASSLSPSGRYHEQYF
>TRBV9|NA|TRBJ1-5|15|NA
TGTGCCAGCAGCCAAGAGGGACATAGCAATCAGCCCCAGCATTTT
CASSQEGHSNQPQHF
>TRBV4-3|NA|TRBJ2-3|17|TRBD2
TGCGCCAGCAGCCAGGGGATAGCGGGAGGGTCCACAGATACGCAGTATTTT
CASSQGIAGGSTDTQYF
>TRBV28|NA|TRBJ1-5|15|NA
TGTGCCAGCACCCCCGGAGGACAAACCAATCAGCCCCAGCATTTT
CASTPGGQTNQPQHF
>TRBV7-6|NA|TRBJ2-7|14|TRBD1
TGTGCCAGCAGCCCCGGACAGGGTGGCTACGAGCAGTACTTC
CASSPGQGGYEQYF
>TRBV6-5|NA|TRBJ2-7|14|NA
TGTGCCAGCAGCCAAACGGGACAACTATACGAGCAGTACTTC
CASSQTGQLYEQYF
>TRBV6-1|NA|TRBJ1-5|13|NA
TGTGCCAGCAGTGCGACCGAGGCACAGCCCCAGCATTTT
CASSATEAQPQHF
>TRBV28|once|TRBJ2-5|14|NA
TGTGCCAGCAGTTTTGGGGGACAACAAGAGACCCAGTACTTC
CASSFGGQQETQYF
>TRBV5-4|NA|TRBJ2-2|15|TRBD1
TGTGCCAGCAGCCCAACAGGGGTGAACACCGGGGAGCTGTTTTTT
CASSPTGVNTGELFF
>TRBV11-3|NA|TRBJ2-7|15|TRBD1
TGTGCCAGCAGCCTCGGGACAGGGTATACCGACGAGCAGTACTTC
CASSLGTGYTDEQYF
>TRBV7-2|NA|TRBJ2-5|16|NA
TGTGCCAGCAGCTCCCGGGGGACGGCTACTCAACAGACCCAGTACTTC
CASSSRGTATQQTQYF
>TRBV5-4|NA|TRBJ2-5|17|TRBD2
TGTGCCAGCAGCTCCCCTGCACTAGCGGGGCCCCAAGAGACCCAGTACTTC
CASSSPALAGPQETQYF
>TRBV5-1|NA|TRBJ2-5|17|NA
TGCGCCAGCAGCGGGCCCCTTGGGGGACAAAGGCAAGAGACCCAGTACTTC
CASSGPLGGQRQETQYF
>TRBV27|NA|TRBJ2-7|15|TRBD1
TGTGCCAGCAGTGCACCGGGACAGGGGAGCTACGAGCAGTACTTC
CASSAPGQGSYEQYF
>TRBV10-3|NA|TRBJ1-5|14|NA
TGTGCCATCAGTGCGACCGGATTCAATCAGCCCCAGCATTTT
CAISATGFNQPQHF
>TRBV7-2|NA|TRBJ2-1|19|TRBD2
TGTGCCAGCAGCAAATTGGGGCTAGCGGGAGTGAGCTCCTACAATGAGCAGTTCTTC
CASSKLGLAGVSSYNEQFF
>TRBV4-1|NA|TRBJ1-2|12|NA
TGCGCCAGCAGCCAAGTTGGATATGGCTACACCTTC
CASSQVGYGYTF
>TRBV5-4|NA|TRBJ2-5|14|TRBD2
TGTGCCAGCAGCCCGGGACTAGCGATAGAGACCCAGTACTTC
CASSPGLAIETQYF
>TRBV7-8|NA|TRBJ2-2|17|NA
TGTGCCAGCAGCTTAGCGCGGGTGGGTCCGAACACCGGGGAGCTGTTTTTT
CASSLARVGPNTGELFF
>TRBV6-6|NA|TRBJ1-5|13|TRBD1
TGTGCCACCACCACAGGGGAGGATCAGCCCCAGCATTTT
CATTTGEDQPQHF
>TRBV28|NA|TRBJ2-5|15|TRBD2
TGTGCCAGCAGCTACTTAGCGGGGCGCCAAGAGACCCAGTACTTC
CASSYLAGRQETQYF
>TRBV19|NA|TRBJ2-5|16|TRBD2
TGTGCCAGTAGTATATGGGGAGCGGGGGGGCCGGAGACCCAGTACTTC
CASSIWGAGGPETQYF
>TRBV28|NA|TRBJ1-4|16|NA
TGTGCCAGCAGTTTATACCCTCGGGACGATAATGAAAAACTGTTTTTT
CASSLYPRDDNEKLFF
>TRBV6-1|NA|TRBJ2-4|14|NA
TGTGCCAGCAACCCAGGGTTAGCCAAAAACATTCAGTACTTC
CASNPGLAKNIQYF
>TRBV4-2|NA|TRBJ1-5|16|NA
TGTGCCAGCAGCCTTAACTCCGGAGAGCGCAATCAGCCCCAGCATTTT
CASSLNSGERNQPQHF
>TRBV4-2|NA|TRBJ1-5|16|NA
TGTGCCAGCAGGACCACCCAGGGCACTTCGAATCAGCCCCAGCATTTT
CASRTTQGTSNQPQHF
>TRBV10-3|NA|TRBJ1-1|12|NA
TGTGCCACCTTGGACAGTTACACTGAAGCTTTCTTT
CATLDSYTEAFF
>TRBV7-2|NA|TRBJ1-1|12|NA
TGTGCCAGCAGCTCCATGGGGTATGAAGCTTTCTTT
CASSSMGYEAFF
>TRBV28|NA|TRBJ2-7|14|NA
TGTGCCAGCAGTTTAGGTGGCGGGAACTACGAGCAGTACTTC
CASSLGGGNYEQYF
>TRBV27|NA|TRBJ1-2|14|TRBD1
TGTGCCAGCAGTTTAATAGGGGGCGCCGGTGGCTACACCTTC
CASSLIGGAGGYTF
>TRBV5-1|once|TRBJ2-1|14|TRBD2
TGCGCCAGCAGTCCCGGGACTAGCGGGGGGTTCTTAGTCTTC
CASSPGTSGGFLVF
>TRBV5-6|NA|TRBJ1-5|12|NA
TGTGCCAGCAGCTTGCAGGGTCAGCCCCAGCATTTT
CASSLQGQPQHF
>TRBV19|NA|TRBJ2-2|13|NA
TGTGCCAGTAGAACCGACAGACAAGGGGAGCTGTTTTTT
CASRTDRQGELFF